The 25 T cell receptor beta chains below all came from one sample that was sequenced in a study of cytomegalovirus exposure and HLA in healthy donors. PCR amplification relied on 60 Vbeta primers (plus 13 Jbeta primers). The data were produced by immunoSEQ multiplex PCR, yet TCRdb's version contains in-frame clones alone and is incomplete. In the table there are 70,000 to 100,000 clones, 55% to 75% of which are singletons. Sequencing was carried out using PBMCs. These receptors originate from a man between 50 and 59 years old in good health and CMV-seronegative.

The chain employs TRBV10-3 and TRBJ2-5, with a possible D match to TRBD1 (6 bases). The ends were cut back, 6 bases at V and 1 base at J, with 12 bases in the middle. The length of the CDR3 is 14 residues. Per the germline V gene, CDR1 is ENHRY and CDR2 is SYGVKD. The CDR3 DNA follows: TGTGCCATCAGCCGGACAGCAGCCCAAGAGACCCAGTACTTC. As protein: CAISRTAAQETQYF.

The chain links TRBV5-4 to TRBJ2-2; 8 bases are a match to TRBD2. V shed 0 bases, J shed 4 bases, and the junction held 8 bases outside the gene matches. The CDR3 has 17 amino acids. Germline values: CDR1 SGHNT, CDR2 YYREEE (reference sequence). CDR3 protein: CASSLGGGGRGTGELFF. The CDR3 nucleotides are TGTGCCAGCAGCTTGGGTGGCGGGGGGCGGGGCACCGGGGAGCTGTTTTTT.

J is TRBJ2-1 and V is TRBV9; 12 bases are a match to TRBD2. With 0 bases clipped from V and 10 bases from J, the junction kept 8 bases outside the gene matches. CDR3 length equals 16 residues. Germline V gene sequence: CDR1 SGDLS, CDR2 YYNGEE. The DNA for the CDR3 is TGTGCCAGCAGCGTAGATCCTAGCGGGAGGGCCAACGAGCAGTTCTTC. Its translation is CASSVDPSGRANEQFF.

DNA of the CDR3: TGTGCCTGGAGTGCTTCCTACGAGCAGTACTTC. This gives the protein CAWSASYEQYF. The gene calls are TRBV30 and TRBJ2-7; D gene uncertain. The CDR3 contains 11 residues. With 1 base removed from V and 1 base from J, the gap between germline ends came to 2 bases. Germline CDR1 and CDR2: GTSNPN and SVGIG (reference sequence).

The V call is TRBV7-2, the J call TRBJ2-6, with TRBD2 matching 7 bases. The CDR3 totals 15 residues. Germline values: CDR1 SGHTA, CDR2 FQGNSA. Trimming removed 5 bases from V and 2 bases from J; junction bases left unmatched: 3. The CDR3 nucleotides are TGTGCCAGCAGCCAGGCGGGGGCTGGGGCCAACGTCCTGACTTTC. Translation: CASSQAGAGANVLTF.

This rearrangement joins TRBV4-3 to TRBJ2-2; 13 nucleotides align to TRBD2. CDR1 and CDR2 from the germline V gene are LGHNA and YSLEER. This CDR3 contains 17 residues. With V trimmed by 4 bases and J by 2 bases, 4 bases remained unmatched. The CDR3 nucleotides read TGCGCCAGCAGCCCGACTAGCGGGGGGCTAAACACCGGGGAGCTGTTTTTT. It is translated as CASSPTSGGLNTGELFF.

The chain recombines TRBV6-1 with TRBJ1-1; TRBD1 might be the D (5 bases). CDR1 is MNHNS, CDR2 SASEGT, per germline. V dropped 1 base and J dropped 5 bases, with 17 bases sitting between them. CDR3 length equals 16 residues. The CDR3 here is CASSEVPGIRGTEAFF. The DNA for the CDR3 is TGTGCCAGCAGTGAAGTGCCCGGTATTAGGGGTACTGAAGCTTTCTTT.

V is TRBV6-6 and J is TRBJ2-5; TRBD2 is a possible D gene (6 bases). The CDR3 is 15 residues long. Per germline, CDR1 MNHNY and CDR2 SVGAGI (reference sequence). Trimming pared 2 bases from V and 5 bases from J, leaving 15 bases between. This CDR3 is CASSYAGLIMETQYF. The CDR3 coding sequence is TGTGCCAGCAGTTACGCGGGACTTATAATGGAGACCCAGTACTTC.

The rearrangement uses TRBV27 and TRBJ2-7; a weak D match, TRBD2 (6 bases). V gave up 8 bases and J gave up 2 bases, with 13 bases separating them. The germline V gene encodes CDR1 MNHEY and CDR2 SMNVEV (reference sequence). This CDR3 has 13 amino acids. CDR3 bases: TGTGCCAGCGGGACGGAGGGACCCTACGAGCAGTACTTC. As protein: CASGTEGPYEQYF.

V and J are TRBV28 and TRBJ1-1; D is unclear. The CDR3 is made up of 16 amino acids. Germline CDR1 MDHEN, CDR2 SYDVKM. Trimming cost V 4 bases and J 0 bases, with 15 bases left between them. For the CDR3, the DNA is TGTGCCAGCAGTTCAAGGTACGGGTCTCTGAACACTGAAGCTTTCTTT. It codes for CASSSRYGSLNTEAFF. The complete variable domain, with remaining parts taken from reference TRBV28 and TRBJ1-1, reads DVKVTQSSRYLVKRTGEKVFLECVQDMDHENMFWYRQDPGLGLRLIYFSYDVKMKEKGDIPEGYSVSREKKERFSLILESASTNQTSMYLCASSSRYGSLNTEAFFGQGTRLTVV.

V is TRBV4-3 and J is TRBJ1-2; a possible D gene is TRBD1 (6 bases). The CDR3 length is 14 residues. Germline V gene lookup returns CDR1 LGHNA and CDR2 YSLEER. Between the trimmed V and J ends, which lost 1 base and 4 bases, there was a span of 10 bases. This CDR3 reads CASSQVQGFYGYTF. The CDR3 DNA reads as TGCGCCAGCAGCCAAGTCCAGGGGTTCTATGGCTACACCTTC.

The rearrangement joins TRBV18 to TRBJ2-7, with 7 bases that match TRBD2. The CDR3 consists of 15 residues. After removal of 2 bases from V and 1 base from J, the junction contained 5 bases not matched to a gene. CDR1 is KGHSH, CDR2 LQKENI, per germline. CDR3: CASSPGAGASYEQYV. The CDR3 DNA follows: TGTGCCAGCTCACCAGGGGCGGGAGCTTCCTACGAGCAGTACGTC.

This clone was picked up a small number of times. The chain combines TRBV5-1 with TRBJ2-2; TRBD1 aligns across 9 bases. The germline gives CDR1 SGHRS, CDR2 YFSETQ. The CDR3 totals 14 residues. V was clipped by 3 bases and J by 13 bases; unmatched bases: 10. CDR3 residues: CASSSGTGPQGLFF. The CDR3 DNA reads TGCGCCAGCAGCTCCGGGACAGGGCCTCAGGGGCTGTTTTTT.

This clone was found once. This CDR3 reads CASSARDRGRGEKLFF. The CDR3 DNA reads as TGTGCCAGTAGTGCCCGGGACAGGGGGCGCGGTGAAAAACTGTTTTTT. The rearrangement joins TRBV19 to TRBJ1-4; 12 positions agree with TRBD1. The CDR3 spans 16 residues. V lost 5 bases and J lost 7; bases outside the gene matches: 8. Germline V CDR1 and CDR2: LNHDA, SQIVND (reference sequence).

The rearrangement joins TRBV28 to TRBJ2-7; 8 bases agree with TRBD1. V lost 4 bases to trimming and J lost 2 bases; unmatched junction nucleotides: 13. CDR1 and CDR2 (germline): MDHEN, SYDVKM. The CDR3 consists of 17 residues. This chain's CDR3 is CASSYPRTGKLTYEQYF. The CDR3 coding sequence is TGTGCCAGCAGTTACCCGAGGACAGGGAAGTTAACCTACGAGCAGTACTTC. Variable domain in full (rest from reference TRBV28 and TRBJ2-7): DVKVTQSSRYLVKRTGEKVFLECVQDMDHENMFWYRQDPGLGLRLIYFSYDVKMKEKGDIPEGYSVSREKKERFSLILESASTNQTSMYLCASSYPRTGKLTYEQYFGPGTRLTVT.

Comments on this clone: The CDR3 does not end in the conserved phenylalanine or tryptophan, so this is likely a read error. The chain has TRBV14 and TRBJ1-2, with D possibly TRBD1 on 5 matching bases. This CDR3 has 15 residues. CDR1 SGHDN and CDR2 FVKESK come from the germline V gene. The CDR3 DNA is TGTGCCGGCAGCCAATGGGGGGAGCGACATAATGGCTACACCCTC. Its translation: CAGSQWGERHNGYTL.

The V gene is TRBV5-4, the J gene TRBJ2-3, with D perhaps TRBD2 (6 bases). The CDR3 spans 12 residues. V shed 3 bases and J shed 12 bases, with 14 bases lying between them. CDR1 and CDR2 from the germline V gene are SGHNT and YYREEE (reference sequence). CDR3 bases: TGTGCCAGCAGCTCTCCCGGGGGTTTTCAGTATTTT. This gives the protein CASSSPGGFQYF.

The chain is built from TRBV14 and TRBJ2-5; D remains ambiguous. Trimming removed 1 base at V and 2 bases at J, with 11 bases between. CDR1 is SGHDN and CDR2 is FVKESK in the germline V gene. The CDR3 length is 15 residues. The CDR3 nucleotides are TGTGCCAGCAGCCAAGGGTTATACAGACAAGAGACCCAGTACTTC. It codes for CASSQGLYRQETQYF.

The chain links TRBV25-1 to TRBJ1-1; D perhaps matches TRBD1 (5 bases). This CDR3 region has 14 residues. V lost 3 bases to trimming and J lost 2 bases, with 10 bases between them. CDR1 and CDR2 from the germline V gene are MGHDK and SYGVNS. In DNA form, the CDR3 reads TGTGCCAGCAGTGATGGACACCTAAACACTGAAGCTTTCTTT. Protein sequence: CASSDGHLNTEAFF.

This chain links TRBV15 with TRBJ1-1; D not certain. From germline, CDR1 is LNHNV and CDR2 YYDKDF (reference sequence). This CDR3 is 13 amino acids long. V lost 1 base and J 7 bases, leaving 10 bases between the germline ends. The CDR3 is CATSRVLAGEAFF. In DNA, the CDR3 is TGTGCCACCAGCAGAGTCCTTGCCGGTGAAGCTTTCTTT. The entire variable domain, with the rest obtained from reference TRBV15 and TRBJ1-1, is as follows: DAMVIQNPRYQVTQFGKPVTLSCSQTLNHNVMYWYQQKSSQAPKLLFHYYDKDFNNEADTPDNFQSRRPNTSFCFLDIRSPGLGDTAMYLCATSRVLAGEAFFGQGTRLTVV.

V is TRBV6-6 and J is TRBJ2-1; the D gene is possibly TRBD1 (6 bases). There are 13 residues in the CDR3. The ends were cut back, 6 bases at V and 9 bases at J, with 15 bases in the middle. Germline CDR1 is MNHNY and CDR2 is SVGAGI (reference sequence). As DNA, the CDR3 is TGTGCCAGCAGCCTCGGACAGTCTGGTGAGCAGTTCTTC. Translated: CASSLGQSGEQFF.

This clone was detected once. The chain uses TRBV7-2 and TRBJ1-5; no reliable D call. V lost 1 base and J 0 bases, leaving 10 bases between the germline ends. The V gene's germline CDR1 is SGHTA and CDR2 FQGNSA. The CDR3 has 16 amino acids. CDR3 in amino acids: CASSLDWADSNQPQHF. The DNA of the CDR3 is TGTGCCAGCAGCTTAGATTGGGCAGATAGCAATCAGCCCCAGCATTTT.

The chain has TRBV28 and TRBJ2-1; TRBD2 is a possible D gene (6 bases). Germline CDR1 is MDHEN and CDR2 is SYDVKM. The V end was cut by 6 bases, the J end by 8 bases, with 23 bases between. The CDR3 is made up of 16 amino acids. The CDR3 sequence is CASRLRTGEGYYEQFF. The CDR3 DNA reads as TGTGCCAGCAGACTAAGGACGGGAGAGGGGTACTATGAGCAGTTCTTC. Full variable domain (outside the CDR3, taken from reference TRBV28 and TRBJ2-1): DVKVTQSSRYLVKRTGEKVFLECVQDMDHENMFWYRQDPGLGLRLIYFSYDVKMKEKGDIPEGYSVSREKKERFSLILESASTNQTSMYLCASRLRTGEGYYEQFFGPGTRLTVL.

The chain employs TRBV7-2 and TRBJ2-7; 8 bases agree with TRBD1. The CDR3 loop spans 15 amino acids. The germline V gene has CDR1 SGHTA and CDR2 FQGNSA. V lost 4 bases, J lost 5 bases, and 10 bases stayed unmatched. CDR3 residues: CASSSSGQGTDEQYV. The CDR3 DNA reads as TGTGCCAGCAGCTCGAGCGGACAGGGAACCGACGAGCAGTACGTC.

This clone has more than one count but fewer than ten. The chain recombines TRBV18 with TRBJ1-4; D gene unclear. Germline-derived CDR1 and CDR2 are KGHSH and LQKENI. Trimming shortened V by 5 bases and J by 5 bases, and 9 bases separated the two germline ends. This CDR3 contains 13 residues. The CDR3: CASSNLANEKLFF. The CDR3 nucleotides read TGTGCCAGCTCAAACTTAGCAAATGAAAAACTGTTTTTT.